This is a list of T cell receptor beta chains from one sample in a study of cytomegalovirus exposure and HLA in healthy donors. Profiled with immunoSEQ multiplex PCR; TCRdb holds only in-frame clones, not every one. The sample lists over 90,000 clones, around 76% seen once, with 9% to 12% in the top ten. Sequenced material: PBMCs. Every receptor here comes from a woman younger than 30 in good health and CMV-seropositive. CDR3s include the opening cysteine and the closing phenylalanine or tryptophan. Clone size is given for some rows only: seen once, a few or many times, or a class if the clone is expanded.

abundance: .
v_gene: TRBV6-5
CDR3aa: CASSFGQNTEAFF

abundance: .
v_gene: TRBV28
CDR3aa: CASTQQGALGSTNEKLFF

abundance: .
v_gene: TRBV4-3
CDR3aa: CASSQVGAEFTGELFF

abundance: .
v_gene: TRBV27
CDR3aa: CASKTGTGASEQYF

abundance: few
v_gene: TRBV27
CDR3aa: CASSPTFPGSEKLFF

abundance: .
v_gene: TRBV28
CDR3aa: CASSRPGQGNYGYTF

abundance: once
v_gene: TRBV9
CDR3aa: CASSSPGTGYGYTF

abundance: .
v_gene: TRBV7-9
CDR3aa: CASSLVGGVGTEAFF

abundance: .
v_gene: TRBV6-6
CDR3aa: CASSHRATSNQPQHF

abundance: .
v_gene: TRBV9
CDR3aa: CASSGGDRGVGYTF

abundance: .
v_gene: TRBV6-5
CDR3aa: CASSYGGYVGNEQFF

abundance: .
v_gene: TRBV19
CDR3aa: CASSSQQGVVSHIAEAFF

abundance: .
v_gene: TRBV7-9
CDR3aa: CARTPGQKNTEAFF

abundance: .
v_gene: TRBV4-3
CDR3aa: CASSQPGGGTDTQYF

abundance: .
v_gene: TRBV5-1
CDR3aa: CASSLGQGGDTQYF

abundance: .
v_gene: TRBV9
CDR3aa: CASSVVGAGLDNEQFF

abundance: .
v_gene: TRBV28
CDR3aa: CASSLLTGSGTEAFF

abundance: once
v_gene: TRBV7-9
CDR3aa: CASSLNRGQGEQYF

abundance: .
v_gene: TRBV4-1
CDR3aa: CASSQDRTTAYNSPLHF

abundance: .
v_gene: TRBV18
CDR3aa: CASSPSGATGNTIYF

abundance: .
v_gene: TRBV6-1
CDR3aa: CASSLLAGDQETQYF

abundance: .
v_gene: TRBV29-1
CDR3aa: CSVVRKGTSTDTQYF

abundance: .
v_gene: TRBV9
CDR3aa: CASSPLSSDSYNEQFF

abundance: .
v_gene: TRBV5-4
CDR3aa: CASSPRGGRDTQYF

abundance: .
v_gene: TRBV5-6
CDR3aa: CASSLVTTTYEQYF

abundance: once
v_gene: TRBV7-3
CDR3aa: CASSLSDRAADTQYF

abundance: .
v_gene: TRBV18
CDR3aa: CASSPTGGTNYGYTF

abundance: .
v_gene: TRBV25-1
CDR3aa: CATTGLSTGELFF

abundance: .
v_gene: TRBV28
CDR3aa: CASSIAGEGYEQYF

abundance: .
v_gene: TRBV18
CDR3aa: CASSDRDRGWNGIQYF